These 23 T cell receptor beta chains were all obtained from the same sample, sequenced in a study of blood T cell repertoires in COVID-19. Generated by immunoSEQ multiplex PCR, the TCRdb table keeps only in-frame clones and is missing some. The table includes under 250,000 clones, about four fifths detected once. Sequenced: peripheral blood. The receptors stem from a man aged 25 to 40 who had recovered from COVID-19.

V gene TRBV28 combines with J gene TRBJ1-5, with a weak D call TRBD1 (5 bases). V gave up 6 bases and J gave up 7 bases, with 22 bases separating them. The CDR3 loop spans 16 amino acids. Germline CDR1 MDHEN, CDR2 SYDVKM. The CDR3 region has the DNA TGTGCCAGCAGCCCCTTTTCGGGGGACTCTCGGCAGCCCCAGCATTTT. Residues: CASSPFSGDSRQPQHF.

The chain carries TRBV6-5 and TRBJ1-4; TRBD1 is a possible D gene (5 bases). The CDR3 sequence is 13 residues long. The ends were cut back, 8 bases at V and 1 base at J, with 8 bases in the middle. The germline gives CDR1 MNHEY, CDR2 SVGAGI. CDR3 coding DNA: TGTGCCAGCCACACAGGAACTAATGAAAAACTGTTTTTT. It yields the protein CASHTGTNEKLFF.

The CDR3 loop is CASSIQAAYQETQYF. CDR3 DNA: TGTGCCAGCAGCATCCAGGCCGCGTACCAAGAGACCCAGTACTTC. V and J are TRBV7-2 and TRBJ2-5, with D hard to call. Germline V CDR1 and CDR2: SGHTA, FQGNSA. V dropped 5 bases and J dropped 0 bases, with 13 bases sitting between them. This CDR3 is built from 15 residues. Complete variable domain (other parts from reference TRBV7-2 and TRBJ2-5): GAGVSQSPSNKVTEKGKDVELRCDPISGHTALYWYRQSLGQGLEFLIYFQGNSAPDKSGLPSDRFSAERTGGSVSTLTIQRTQQEDSAVYLCASSIQAAYQETQYFGPGTRLLVL.

The chain has TRBV5-1 and TRBJ2-3; unclear D gene. Germline V CDR1 and CDR2: SGHRS, YFSETQ. The CDR3 consists of 13 residues. V was shortened by 6 bases and J by 1 base, with 9 bases between the two germline ends. DNA for the CDR3: TGCGCCAGCAAGTCTCCGGGCACAGATACGCAGTATTTT. Translating gives CASKSPGTDTQYF.

This clone was observed a few times. The rearrangement uses TRBV7-9 and TRBJ2-5; possible D gene TRBD1, 5 bases. This CDR3 region has 14 residues. Trimming took 5 bases from V and 4 from J, leaving 14 bases between them. Germline V CDR1 and CDR2: SEHNR, FQNEAQ (reference sequence). The CDR3 is CASSRQQIPETQYF. In nucleotides, the CDR3 is TGTGCCAGCAGCCGACAGCAAATCCCAGAGACCCAGTACTTC.

The J gene is TRBJ2-3, the V gene TRBV10-1; 7 bases are a match to TRBD1. Looked up from germline, CDR1 is WNHNN and CDR2 is SYGVQD (reference sequence). This CDR3 is 14 amino acids long. V lost 5 bases, J lost 2 bases, and 4 bases stayed unmatched. CDR3 in amino acids: CASSTGQNTDTQYF. CDR3 nucleotides: TGCGCCAGCAGTACGGGACAGAACACAGATACGCAGTATTTT.

This chain links TRBV29-1 with TRBJ1-2; no firm D call. Trimming left V 1 base short and J 8 bases short, with 11 bases between. The germline CDR1 and CDR2 sequences are SQVTM and ANQGSEA. The CDR3 has 12 amino acids. In DNA, the CDR3 is TGCAGCGTTGAAGGAGCGGGGAGAGGCTACACCTTC. It codes for CSVEGAGRGYTF.

V gene TRBV9 combines with J gene TRBJ2-4, with 10 bases matching TRBD2. This CDR3 region has 13 residues. Germline lookup yields CDR1 SGDLS and CDR2 YYNGEE. V lost 4 bases, J lost 8 bases, and 3 bases stayed unmatched. This CDR3 reads CASSPSGRDIQYF. The CDR3 DNA reads as TGTGCCAGCAGCCCCAGCGGGAGGGACATTCAGTACTTC. Based on the CDR3 plus reference TRBV9 and TRBJ2-4, the full variable domain is DSGVTQTPKHLITATGQRVTLRCSPRSGDLSVYWYQQSLDQGLQFLIQYYNGEERAKGNILERFSAQQFPDLHSELNLSSLELGDSALYFCASSPSGRDIQYFGAGTRLSVL.

CDR3 loop: CASSPTSGQTQYF. DNA of the CDR3: TGTGCCAGCAGTCCGACTAGCGGGCAGACCCAGTACTTC. This rearrangement joins TRBV11-3 to TRBJ2-5; TRBD2 agrees at 10 bases. The CDR3 runs 13 residues. CDR1 is SGHNT, CDR2 YENEEA, per germline. Trimming at V came to 6 bases and at J to 6 bases, leaving 4 bases not matched to a gene.

J is TRBJ1-1 and V is TRBV2; TRBD1 matches at 11 bases. Germline V lookup: CDR1 SNHLY, CDR2 FYNNEI. This CDR3 is built from 15 residues. Losses at the gene ends were 6 bases for V and 4 bases for J; bases not matched to a gene: 7. The CDR3 region has the DNA TGTGCCAGCAGGCTCGGACAGGGGGCTAGCACTGAAGCTTTCTTT. Encoded protein: CASRLGQGASTEAFF. Combining the CDR3 with reference TRBV2 and TRBJ1-1 gives the whole variable domain EPEVTQTPSHQVTQMGQEVILRCVPISNHLYFYWYRQILGQKVEFLVSFYNNEISEKSEIFDDQFSVERPDGSNFTLKIRSTKLEDSAMYFCASRLGQGASTEAFFGQGTRLTVV.

This chain links TRBV4-2 with TRBJ2-1; weak D call: TRBD1 (6 bases). This CDR3 has 15 amino acids. V lost 0 bases to trimming and J lost 8 bases, with 14 bases between them. Germline V gives CDR1 LGHNA, CDR2 YNFKEQ. CDR3 nucleotide sequence: TGTGCCAGCAGCCAAGATAGGGACAAACTCTATGAGCAGTTCTTC. It encodes CASSQDRDKLYEQFF.

This clone appeared once. CDR3 loop: CASSFQTANYGYTF. The CDR3 nucleotides are TGCGCCAGCAGCTTCCAGACAGCGAACTATGGCTACACCTTC. V usage is TRBV5-1 and J usage is TRBJ1-2; maybe TRBD1 (5 bases). The CDR3 has 14 amino acids. Trimming removed 2 bases from V and 2 bases from J, with 10 bases in between. CDR1 is SGHRS, CDR2 YFSETQ, per germline.

The chain carries TRBV6-1 and TRBJ2-1; TRBD2 is a possible D gene (6 bases). The CDR3 is made up of 15 amino acids. V dropped 0 bases and J dropped 5 bases, with 11 bases sitting between them. Germline V lookup: CDR1 MNHNS, CDR2 SASEGT. The CDR3 sequence is CASSEAGGGNNEQFF. CDR3 coding DNA: TGTGCCAGCAGTGAAGCCGGGGGTGGAAACAATGAGCAGTTCTTC.

The rearrangement uses TRBV19 and TRBJ2-3; D unclear. This CDR3 has 14 amino acids. Germline V gene lookup returns CDR1 LNHDA and CDR2 SQIVND (reference sequence). With 0 bases removed from V and 2 bases from J, the gap between germline ends came to 6 bases. The CDR3: CASSIDLLTDTQYF. CDR3 coding DNA: TGTGCCAGTAGTATAGATCTCCTCACAGATACGCAGTATTTT.

The rearrangement links TRBV11-2 to TRBJ1-5; D is undetermined. Trimming removed 1 base at V and 6 bases at J, with 7 bases between. This CDR3 comprises 13 residues. Per the germline V gene, CDR1 is SGHAT and CDR2 is FQNNGV. The CDR3: CASSLVEGQPQHF. As DNA, the CDR3 is TGTGCCAGCAGCTTAGTCGAGGGTCAGCCCCAGCATTTT.

Worth noting for this clone: The junction and the germline gene differ at one end; a read error may be behind it. This chain links TRBV19 with TRBJ1-2, with D possibly being TRBD1 (5 bases). The CDR3 is made up of 11 amino acids. Germline CDR1 is LNHDA and CDR2 is SQIVND (reference sequence). CDR3 region: CASMKQGRISF. The CDR3 DNA follows: TGTGCCAGTATGAAGCAGGGAAGAATCTCCTTC.

The chain combines TRBV6-2 or TRBV6-3 with TRBJ2-5; 12 nucleotides line up with TRBD1. The CDR3 length is 15 residues. Trimming at V came to 2 bases and at J to 6 bases, leaving 4 bases not matched to a gene. Germline CDR1 and CDR2: MNHEY and SVGEGT. The CDR3 spells CASSYRDRGLQTQYF. In DNA, the CDR3 is TGTGCCAGCAGTTACCGGGACAGGGGGCTGCAGACCCAGTACTTC.

This clone was seen more than once but under ten times. CDR3 nucleotides: TGTGCCAGCAGTTTCGGACAGGTCAATCAGCCCCAGCATTTT. It is translated as CASSFGQVNQPQHF. This sequence joins TRBV6-6 and TRBJ1-5; TRBD1 agrees at 7 bases. Losses at the gene ends were 4 bases for V and 3 bases for J; bases not matched to a gene: 3. This CDR3 contains 14 residues. Germline CDR1 is MNHNY and CDR2 is SVGAGI (reference sequence).

The rearrangement links TRBV24-1 to TRBJ2-3; D gene uncertain. CDR1 is KGHDR, CDR2 SFDVKD, per germline. The CDR3 runs 12 residues. Trimming removed 6 bases at V and 0 bases at J, with 3 bases between. The CDR3 spells CATSPSTDTQYF. The CDR3 nucleotides are TGTGCCACCAGTCCTAGCACAGATACGCAGTATTTT.

This clone was seen only once. The rearrangement joins TRBV7-6 to TRBJ2-5; D perhaps matches TRBD1 (5 bases). The germline V and J ends were trimmed by 1 base and 5 bases, with 17 bases remaining between them. The CDR3 loop spans 16 amino acids. Germline-derived CDR1 and CDR2 are SGHVS and FNYEAQ. CDR3 protein: CASSLELVRAWETQYF. Here the CDR3 DNA reads TGTGCCAGCAGCTTAGAGCTCGTCAGGGCGTGGGAGACCCAGTACTTC.

V and J are TRBV12-3 or TRBV12-4 and TRBJ1-5; D is undetermined. V was cut by 2 bases and J by 2 bases, with 4 bases left in between. This CDR3 is 13 amino acids long. The CDR3 loop is CASSLTGNQPQHF. The CDR3 region has the DNA TGTGCCAGCAGTTTAACTGGCAATCAGCCCCAGCATTTT.

This sequence joins TRBV11-2 and TRBJ2-7, with TRBD1 identical over 7 bases. Per germline, CDR1 SGHAT and CDR2 FQNNGV. This CDR3 spans 16 amino acids. V was pared by 1 base and J by 5 bases, with 11 bases of the junction left unmatched. In DNA, the CDR3 is TGTGCCAGCAGCTTAGTTAGGGGGCCCCTTTGGAACGAGCAGTACTTC. Translated, it gives CASSLVRGPLWNEQYF.

There are many counts of this clone. The V call is TRBV7-8, the J call TRBJ2-1; TRBD2 matches 9 bases. The CDR3 sequence is 15 residues long. With V trimmed by 3 bases and J by 6 bases, 6 bases remained unmatched. Germline CDR1 reads SGHVS; CDR2 reads FQNEAQ. CDR3 loop: CASSFAGGPANEQFF. Written as DNA, the CDR3 is TGTGCCAGCAGCTTCGCGGGGGGGCCAGCCAATGAGCAGTTCTTC.